This T cell receptor (beta chain) is drawn from a study of cytomegalovirus exposure and HLA in healthy donors. Study overall: Of about 400 genotyped donors, roughly 86% clustered with self-reported Caucasian donors.

Amplification used 60 Vbeta primers and 13 Jbeta primers. TCRdb's table, derived via immunoSEQ multiplex PCR, lists solely in-frame clones and lacks some. This table holds 140,000 to 150,000 clones, about 83% found once. A note on this clone: Its target is unknown.

This CDR3 region has 15 residues. Unmatched junction bases numbered 10, after V lost 8 bases and J lost 1 base. Germline V gene lookup returns CDR1 ENHRY and CDR2 SYGVKD. Study-level results: Analysis was performed later, and it showed HLA-associated TCR beta chains to be more clonally expanded than equally common others. A likely sequencing artifact accounted for one observed cluster of highly shared sequence variants.

At the time of sampling, donors were nominally healthy, though unrecorded immune exposures were likely. The specimen sequenced was PBMCs. J is TRBJ2-5 and V is TRBV10-3; 7 positions match TRBD2. This clonotype was sampled from a man aged 40-50 years in good health and CMV-seropositive. The CDR3 spells CAIGRAGALQETQYF. The CDR3 bases are TGTGCCATCGGGCGGGCGGGAGCCCTCCAAGAGACCCAGTACTTC.